This T cell receptor beta chain was found in a study of blood T cell repertoires in COVID-19. Study-wide context: Acute and convalescent COVID-19 specimens originated in the United States, Italy and Spain. T cells, B-cell-depleted T cells, or PBMCs supplied cDNA or gDNA.

The V end lost 0 bases, the J end lost 4 bases, and 11 bases lay between the germline ends. This CDR3 region has 15 residues. Germline V gives CDR1 PRHDT, CDR2 FYEKMQ (reference sequence). Study processing details: It was from reference gene primer amplification that nucleated cell counts were estimated. Assay: immunoSEQ multiplex PCR; the TCRdb copy retains only in-frame clones and omits some. Clone size and V and J calls were adopted from that table, with D and trimming inferred from the DNA. The sample holds around 42,000 clones; roughly 84% are singletons and the top ten take 12%. This sequence was found in a human donor in a cohort sampled during active COVID-19. Sequencing was performed on peripheral blood. This chain joins TRBV13 and TRBJ2-3; the D is unclear. CDR3 amino acids: CASSLGQNRADTQYF. DNA of the CDR3: TGTGCCAGCAGCTTAGGGCAGAATCGTGCAGATACGCAGTATTTT.